The next 21 T cell receptor beta chains were all read from a single sample in a study of technical replicates of blood from several donors. Method: immunoSEQ multiplex PCR; TCRdb's copy keeps in-frame clones and lacks some. The sample shows almost 70,000 clones, about 90% of them seen only once. Sequences were obtained from T cells isolated from PBMCs. All receptors come from a human donor in good health.

This clone was observed a single time. This chain's CDR3 is CASSNQEIYGYTF. The CDR3 nucleotides are TGTGCCAGCAGCAACCAAGAGATCTATGGCTACACCTTC. The chain uses TRBV11-3 and TRBJ1-2; D call uncertain. The CDR3 loop spans 13 amino acids. The V end was cut by 5 bases, the J end by 4 bases, with 11 bases between. Germline loops: CDR1 SGHNT, CDR2 YENEEA.

The chain recombines TRBV27 with TRBJ1-2; perhaps TRBD1 as D (6 bases). In germline, CDR1 is MNHEY, CDR2 SMNVEV (reference sequence). The CDR3 length is 13 residues. Trimming pared 6 bases from V and 6 bases from J, leaving 14 bases between. CDR3 amino acids: CASSLQGRDGYTF. The CDR3 nucleotides read TGTGCCAGCAGCCTACAGGGAAGGGATGGCTACACCTTC.

The chain joins TRBV2 to TRBJ2-5, with D perhaps TRBD1 (6 bases). V was clipped by 6 bases and J by 2 bases, with 13 bases between them. Germline values: CDR1 SNHLY, CDR2 FYNNEI. CDR3 length: 14 residues. The CDR3 here is CASRGGQKQETQYF. CDR3 DNA sequence: TGTGCCAGCAGGGGTGGACAGAAGCAAGAGACCCAGTACTTC.

The chain couples TRBV29-1 to TRBJ2-1, with a possible D match to TRBD2 (7 bases). This CDR3 region has 15 residues. Between the trimmed V and J ends, which lost 6 bases and 1 base, there was a span of 16 bases. Germline lookup yields CDR1 SQVTM and CDR2 ANQGSEA. The CDR3 loop is CSVLKGGGSYNEQFF. The CDR3 nucleotides are TGCAGCGTCCTTAAGGGGGGGGGATCCTACAATGAGCAGTTCTTC.

This chain joins TRBV7-8 and TRBJ1-5; TRBD1 might be the D (6 bases). Trimming pared 5 bases from V and 6 bases from J, leaving 17 bases between. CDR1 and CDR2 from the germline V gene are SGHVS and FQNEAQ. This CDR3 comprises 15 residues. The CDR3 protein is CASSLLRGVGQPQHF. Here the CDR3 DNA reads TGTGCCAGCAGCCTACTCAGGGGCGTAGGTCAGCCCCAGCATTTT.

The chain links TRBV5-4 to TRBJ1-1; D call uncertain. Germline V gene data show CDR1 as SGHNT and CDR2 as YYREEE (reference sequence). This CDR3 contains 13 residues. Trimming cost V 2 bases and J 2 bases, with 7 bases left between them. The CDR3 loop is CASSLNSNTEAFF. The CDR3 DNA is TGTGCCAGCAGCTTAAACAGCAACACTGAAGCTTTCTTT.

This chain connects TRBV9 to TRBJ1-1, with D hard to call. This CDR3 is built from 13 residues. Trimming cost V 3 bases and J 8 bases, with 14 bases left between them. CDR1 and CDR2 from the germline V gene are SGDLS and YYNGEE. The CDR3 here is CASSGSGPKEAFF. In DNA form, the CDR3 reads TGTGCCAGCAGCGGATCAGGTCCTAAGGAAGCTTTCTTT. The variable domain in full, completed from reference TRBV9 and TRBJ1-1, reads DSGVTQTPKHLITATGQRVTLRCSPRSGDLSVYWYQQSLDQGLQFLIQYYNGEERAKGNILERFSAQQFPDLHSELNLSSLELGDSALYFCASSGSGPKEAFFGQGTRLTVV.

The chain carries TRBV9 and TRBJ2-7; 9 nucleotides agree with TRBD1. Germline CDR1 SGDLS, CDR2 YYNGEE. This CDR3 has 15 amino acids. The V segment lost 0 bases and the J segment 5 bases; nucleotides outside the gene matches: 6. CDR3 coding DNA: TGTGCCAGCAGCGTAGAGGGGACAGGGAGGGACGAGCAGTACTTC. This gives the protein CASSVEGTGRDEQYF.

The V call is TRBV5-1, the J call TRBJ2-1; D ambiguous. CDR1 is SGHRS and CDR2 is YFSETQ in the germline V gene. The CDR3 contains 13 residues. V was clipped by 0 bases and J by 4 bases, with 5 bases between them. The CDR3 nucleotides are TGCGCCAGCAGCTTGGAACGGTACAATGAGCAGTTCTTC. It codes for CASSLERYNEQFF.

This chain joins TRBV7-3 and TRBJ2-3; 9 bases align to TRBD1. From germline, CDR1 is SGHTA and CDR2 FQGTGA. Trimming at V came to 5 bases and at J to 5 bases, leaving 5 bases not matched to a gene. The CDR3 spans 14 residues. The CDR3 sequence is CASSRDRVEDTQYF. Written as DNA, the CDR3 is TGTGCCAGCAGCAGGGACAGGGTGGAAGATACGCAGTATTTT.

In nucleotides, the CDR3 is TGTGCCATCAGTGAATACAGGGAAGGCTACACCTTC. This gives the protein CAISEYREGYTF. The chain couples TRBV10-3 to TRBJ1-2; perhaps TRBD1 as D (6 bases). Trimming shortened V by 3 bases and J by 8 bases, and 10 bases separated the two germline ends. Looked up from germline, CDR1 is ENHRY and CDR2 is SYGVKD. This CDR3 has 12 residues.

The chain is built from TRBV27 and TRBJ2-2; D perhaps matches TRBD1 (6 bases). Germline V gene data show CDR1 as MNHEY and CDR2 as SMNVEV (reference sequence). The V gene lost 3 bases and the J gene lost 4 bases, with 6 bases spanning the gap. The CDR3 is 13 amino acids. CDR3 sequence reads: CASSFRGTGELFF. CDR3 bases: TGTGCCAGCAGTTTCAGGGGCACCGGGGAGCTGTTTTTT.

V and J are TRBV28 and TRBJ2-7; D gene uncertain. CDR3 length: 13 residues. The germline V and J ends were trimmed by 3 bases and 0 bases, with 6 bases remaining between them. Germline V gene sequence: CDR1 MDHEN, CDR2 SYDVKM. CDR3 nucleotides: TGTGCCAGCAGTTTTGGCAGCTCCTACGAGCAGTACTTC. It specifies CASSFGSSYEQYF.

The CDR3 spells CASSLGAGSLYEQYF. In DNA form, the CDR3 reads TGTGCCAGCAGCTTGGGGGCAGGGTCTTTGTACGAGCAGTACTTC. The V and J genes are TRBV5-4 and TRBJ2-7, with D maybe TRBD1 (5 bases). The CDR3 totals 15 residues. The V and J ends lost 0 bases and 4 bases respectively, with 14 bases between them. Germline V gene data show CDR1 as SGHNT and CDR2 as YYREEE (reference sequence).

The chain has TRBV7-3 and TRBJ2-1, with 11 bases matching TRBD2. Germline CDR1 reads SGHTA; CDR2 reads FQGTGA. The CDR3 length is 15 residues. Trimming at V came to 3 bases and at J to 4 bases, leaving 2 bases not matched to a gene. As DNA, the CDR3 is TGTGCCAGCAGCTTGGGACTAGCGGATTACAATGAGCAGTTCTTC. As protein: CASSLGLADYNEQFF.

DNA of the CDR3: TGTGCCTGGAGACTGGGGGGGACTGGAAACACCATATATTTT. Amino acids: CAWRLGGTGNTIYF. J is TRBJ1-3 and V is TRBV30; D possibly corresponds to TRBD1 (5 bases). The CDR3 extends over 14 amino acids. Per the germline V gene, CDR1 is GTSNPN and CDR2 is SVGIG (reference sequence). Trimming left V 3 bases short and J 2 bases short, with 11 bases between. Supplemented by reference TRBV30 and TRBJ1-3, the full variable domain reads SQTIHQWPATLVQPVGSPLSLECTVEGTSNPNLYWYRQAAGRGLQLLFYSVGIGQISSEVPQNLSASRPQDRQFILSSKKLLLSDSGFYLCAWRLGGTGNTIYFGEGSWLTVV.

V usage is TRBV10-2 and J usage is TRBJ2-2; the D gene is possibly TRBD2 (5 bases). Germline V lookup: CDR1 WSHSY, CDR2 SAAADI. V dropped 11 bases and J dropped 4 bases, with 17 bases sitting between them. The CDR3 totals 14 residues. CDR3 sequence: CAGRPDEGTGELFF. CDR3 bases: TGCGCCGGGCGGCCCGACGAGGGCACCGGGGAGCTGTTTTTT.

The gene calls are TRBV4-1 and TRBJ2-7, with D tentatively TRBD2 (6 bases). Germline V gives CDR1 MGHRA, CDR2 YSYEKL. The CDR3 consists of 15 residues. The V end lost 0 bases, the J end lost 2 bases, and 11 bases lay between the germline ends. CDR3 nucleotide sequence: TGCGCCAGCAGCCAAGACGGGGAGGCCGCCTACGAGCAGTACTTC. As protein: CASSQDGEAAYEQYF.

The chain joins TRBV6-5 to TRBJ2-1, with 10 positions matching TRBD2. J lost 2 bases, V lost 8 bases, and 6 bases had no gene match. This CDR3 is 15 amino acids long. Germline CDR1 is MNHEY and CDR2 is SVGAGI. CDR3 nucleotides: TGTGCCAGCGGAATAGCGGGAGGAGCCTACAATGAGCAGTTCTTC. Residues: CASGIAGGAYNEQFF.

A single count supports this clone. This chain uses TRBV7-9 with TRBJ1-2, with 7 bases lining up with TRBD1. CDR1 and CDR2 (germline): SEHNR, FQNEAQ (reference sequence). The CDR3 sequence is 14 residues long. The J segment lost 5 bases and the V segment lost 7 bases, leaving 10 bases of the junction unmatched. The CDR3 region has the DNA TGTGCCAGCACCCCCGCGGACAGGAGTTATGGCTACACCTTC. This sequence encodes CASTPADRSYGYTF.

The chain uses TRBV6-1 and TRBJ1-1, with 7 bases matching TRBD1. Germline CDR1 reads MNHNS; CDR2 reads SASEGT. V dropped 5 bases and J dropped 9; count of bases not matched to a gene: 3. The CDR3 loop spans 11 amino acids. CDR3 nucleotides: TGTGCCAGCAGTCGGACAGGAAAAGCTTTCTTT. Amino acid sequence: CASSRTGKAFF.